Detailed here is one T cell receptor (beta chain). What it recognizes is unknown. This entry is derived from a study of T cell responses to AZD1222 COVID-19 vaccine. Looked up from germline, CDR1 is SGHDT and CDR2 is YYEEEE. The CDR3 totals 16 residues. The V and J ends lost 4 bases and 4 bases, in that order; junction bases with no gene match: 8. Only in-frame clones appear in the TCRdb table, and some are missing; sequencing was by immunoSEQ multiplex PCR. The sample holds 200,000 or so clones, around 92% seen once. General study points: Spike was spanned by vaccine-associated CD4 TCRs, which were dominant at 160-218 and 743-854. Possibly, clonal diversity was underestimated; donors were largely white British and included more females. Unmutated variant regions are reportedly the target of nearly half of TCRs that are spike-specific.

This TCR was recovered from an adult in good health. The chain is built from TRBV5-6 and TRBJ1-5; 10 nucleotides line up with TRBD1. The sequencing used peripheral blood, collected on day 0 of AZD1222 vaccination. CDR3 region: CASSTYDRGLNQPQHF. Written as DNA, the CDR3 is TGTGCCAGCAGCACCTATGACAGGGGGCTGAATCAGCCCCAGCATTTT. The full variable domain, in which reference TRBV5-6 and TRBJ1-5 provide the parts outside the CDR3, is DAGVTQSPTHLIKTRGQQVTLRCSPKSGHDTVSWYQQALGQGPQFIFQYYEEEERQRGNFPDRFSGHQFPNYSSELNVNALLLGDSALYLCASSTYDRGLNQPQHFGDGTRLSIL.